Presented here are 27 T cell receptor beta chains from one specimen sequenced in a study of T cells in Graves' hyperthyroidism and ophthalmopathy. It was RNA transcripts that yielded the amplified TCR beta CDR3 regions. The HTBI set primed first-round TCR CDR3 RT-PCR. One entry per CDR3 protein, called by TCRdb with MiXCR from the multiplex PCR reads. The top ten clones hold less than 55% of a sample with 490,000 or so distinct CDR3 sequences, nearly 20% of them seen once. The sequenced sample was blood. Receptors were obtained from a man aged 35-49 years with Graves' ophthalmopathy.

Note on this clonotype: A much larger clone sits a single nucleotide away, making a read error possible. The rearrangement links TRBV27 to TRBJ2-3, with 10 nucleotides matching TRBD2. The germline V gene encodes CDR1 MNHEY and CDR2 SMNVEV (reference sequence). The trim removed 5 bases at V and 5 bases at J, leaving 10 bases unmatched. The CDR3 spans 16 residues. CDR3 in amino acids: CASSLALSGGRDTQYF. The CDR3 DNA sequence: TGTGCCAGCAGTCTCGCCCTTAGCGGGGGGCGAGATACGCAGTATTTT.

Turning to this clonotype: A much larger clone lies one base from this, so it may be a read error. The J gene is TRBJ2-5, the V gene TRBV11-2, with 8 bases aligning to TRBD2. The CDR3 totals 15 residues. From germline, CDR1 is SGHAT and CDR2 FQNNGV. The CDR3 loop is CASSSRTSTQEAQYF. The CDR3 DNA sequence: TGTGCCAGCAGCTCCCGGACTAGCACCCAAGAGGCCCAGTACTTC.

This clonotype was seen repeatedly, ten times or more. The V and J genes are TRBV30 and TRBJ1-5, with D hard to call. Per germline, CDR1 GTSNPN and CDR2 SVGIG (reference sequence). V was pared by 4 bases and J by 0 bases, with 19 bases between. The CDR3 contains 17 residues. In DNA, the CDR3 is TGTGCCTGGACACGAGTGGCACGAGAACTTAGCAATCAGCCCCAGCATTTT. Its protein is CAWTRVARELSNQPQHF.

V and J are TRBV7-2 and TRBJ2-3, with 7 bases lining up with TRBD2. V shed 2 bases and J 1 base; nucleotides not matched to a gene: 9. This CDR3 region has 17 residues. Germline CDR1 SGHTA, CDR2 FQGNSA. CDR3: CASSLLKTSDRTDTQYF. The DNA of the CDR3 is TGTGCCAGCAGCTTACTTAAAACTAGCGACCGCACAGATACGCAGTATTTT. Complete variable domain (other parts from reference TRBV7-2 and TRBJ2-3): GAGVSQSPSNKVTEKGKDVELRCDPISGHTALYWYRQSLGQGLEFLIYFQGNSAPDKSGLPSDRFSAERTGGSVSTLTIQRTQQEDSAVYLCASSLLKTSDRTDTQYFGPGTRLTVL.

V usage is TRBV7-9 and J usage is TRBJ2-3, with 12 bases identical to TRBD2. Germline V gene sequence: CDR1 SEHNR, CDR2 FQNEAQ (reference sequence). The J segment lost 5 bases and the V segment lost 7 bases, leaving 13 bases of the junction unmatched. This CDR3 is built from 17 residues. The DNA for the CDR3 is TGTGCCAGCACCATGACCCCACTAGCGGGAGGATTAGATACGCAGTATTTT. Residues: CASTMTPLAGGLDTQYF.

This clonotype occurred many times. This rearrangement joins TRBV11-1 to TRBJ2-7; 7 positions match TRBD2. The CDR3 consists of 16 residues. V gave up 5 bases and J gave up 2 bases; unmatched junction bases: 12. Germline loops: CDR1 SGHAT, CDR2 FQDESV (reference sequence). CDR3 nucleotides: TGTGCCAGCAGCCCTCCATGGACTAGTCCTGCCTACGAGCAGTACTTC. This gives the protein CASSPPWTSPAYEQYF. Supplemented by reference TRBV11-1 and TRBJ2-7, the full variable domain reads EAEVAQSPRYKITEKSQAVAFWCDPISGHATLYWYRQILGQGPELLVQFQDESVVDDSQLPKDRFSAERLKGVDSTLKIQPAELGDSAMYLCASSPPWTSPAYEQYFGPGTRLTVT.

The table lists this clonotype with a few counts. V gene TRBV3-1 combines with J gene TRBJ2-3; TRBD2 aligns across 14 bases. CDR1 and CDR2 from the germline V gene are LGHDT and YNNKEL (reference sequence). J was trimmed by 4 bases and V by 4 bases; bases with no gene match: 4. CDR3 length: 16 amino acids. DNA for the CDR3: TGTGCCAGCAGCCGGGGACTAGCGGGAGTTGCAGATACGCAGTATTTT. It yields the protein CASSRGLAGVADTQYF.

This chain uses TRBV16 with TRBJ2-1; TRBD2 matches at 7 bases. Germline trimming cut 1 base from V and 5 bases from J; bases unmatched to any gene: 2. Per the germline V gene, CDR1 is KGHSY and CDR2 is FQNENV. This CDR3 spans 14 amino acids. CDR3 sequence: CASSQFGGNNEQFF. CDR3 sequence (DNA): TGTGCCAGCAGCCAATTCGGGGGGAACAATGAGCAGTTCTTC.

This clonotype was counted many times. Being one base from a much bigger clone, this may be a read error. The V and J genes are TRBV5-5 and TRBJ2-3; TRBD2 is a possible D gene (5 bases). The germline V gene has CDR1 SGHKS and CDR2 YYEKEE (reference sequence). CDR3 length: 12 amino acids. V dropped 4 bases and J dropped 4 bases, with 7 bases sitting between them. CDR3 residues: CASSPSSDTQYF. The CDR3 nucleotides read TGTGCCAGCAGCCCTAGCTCAGATACGCAGTATTTT.

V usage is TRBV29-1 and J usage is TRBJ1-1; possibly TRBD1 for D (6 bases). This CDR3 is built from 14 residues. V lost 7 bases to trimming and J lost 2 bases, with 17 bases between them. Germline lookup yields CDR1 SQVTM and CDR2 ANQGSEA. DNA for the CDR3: TGCAGCGCTGAGGGGGATTTGGGAAACACTGAAGCTTTCTTT. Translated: CSAEGDLGNTEAFF.

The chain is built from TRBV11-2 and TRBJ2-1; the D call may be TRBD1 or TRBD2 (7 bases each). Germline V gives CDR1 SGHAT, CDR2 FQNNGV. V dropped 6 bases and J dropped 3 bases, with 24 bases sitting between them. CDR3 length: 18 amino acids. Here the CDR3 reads CASSSQGGVRESYNEQFF. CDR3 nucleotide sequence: TGTGCCAGCAGTTCCCAGGGGGGGGTGCGGGAGAGCTACAATGAGCAGTTCTTC.

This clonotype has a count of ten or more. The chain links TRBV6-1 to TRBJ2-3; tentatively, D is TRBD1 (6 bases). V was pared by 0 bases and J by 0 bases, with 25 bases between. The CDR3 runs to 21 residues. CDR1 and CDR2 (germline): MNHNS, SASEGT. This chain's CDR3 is CASSEAPITGFGVLSTDTQYF. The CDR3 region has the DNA TGTGCCAGCAGTGAAGCGCCTATTACAGGGTTCGGAGTCTTGAGCACAGATACGCAGTATTTT.

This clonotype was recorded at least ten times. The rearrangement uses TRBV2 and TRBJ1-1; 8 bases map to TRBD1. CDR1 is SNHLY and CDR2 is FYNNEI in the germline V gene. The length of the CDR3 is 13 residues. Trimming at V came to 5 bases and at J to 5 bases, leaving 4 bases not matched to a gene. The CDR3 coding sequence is TGTGCCAGCAGTACCGACAGGGGAACTGAAGCTTTCTTT. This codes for CASSTDRGTEAFF.

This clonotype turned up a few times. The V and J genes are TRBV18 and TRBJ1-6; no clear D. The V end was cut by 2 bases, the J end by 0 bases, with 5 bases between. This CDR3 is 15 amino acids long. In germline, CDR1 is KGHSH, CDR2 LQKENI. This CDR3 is CASSPGSSYNSPLHF. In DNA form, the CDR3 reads TGTGCCAGCTCACCAGGGAGCTCCTATAATTCACCCCTCCACTTT.

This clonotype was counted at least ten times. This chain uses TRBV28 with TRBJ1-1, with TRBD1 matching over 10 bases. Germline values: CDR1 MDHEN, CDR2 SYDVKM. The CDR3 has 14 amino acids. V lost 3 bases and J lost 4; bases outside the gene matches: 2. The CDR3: CASSLTGGPTEAFF. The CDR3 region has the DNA TGTGCCAGCAGTTTGACAGGGGGCCCCACTGAAGCTTTCTTT. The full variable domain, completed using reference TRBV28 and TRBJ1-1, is DVKVTQSSRYLVKRTGEKVFLECVQDMDHENMFWYRQDPGLGLRLIYFSYDVKMKEKGDIPEGYSVSREKKERFSLILESASTNQTSMYLCASSLTGGPTEAFFGQGTRLTVV.

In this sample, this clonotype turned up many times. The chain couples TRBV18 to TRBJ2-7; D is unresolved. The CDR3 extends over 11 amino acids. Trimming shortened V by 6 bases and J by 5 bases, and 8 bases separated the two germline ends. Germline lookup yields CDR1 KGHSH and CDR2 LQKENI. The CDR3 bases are TGTGCCAGCTCTGCTTTAGACGAGCAGTACTTC. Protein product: CASSALDEQYF.

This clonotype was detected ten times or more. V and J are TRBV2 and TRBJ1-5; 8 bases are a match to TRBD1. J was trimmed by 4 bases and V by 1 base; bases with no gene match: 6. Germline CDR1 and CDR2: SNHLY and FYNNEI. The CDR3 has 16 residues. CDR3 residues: CASSEVQGVRNQPQHF. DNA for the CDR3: TGTGCCAGCAGTGAAGTACAGGGGGTAAGAAATCAGCCCCAGCATTTT.

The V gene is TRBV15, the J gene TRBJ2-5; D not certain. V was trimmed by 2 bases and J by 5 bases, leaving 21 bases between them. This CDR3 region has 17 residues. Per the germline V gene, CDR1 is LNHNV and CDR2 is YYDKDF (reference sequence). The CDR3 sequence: CATSRTRSVAARETQYF. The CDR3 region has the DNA TGTGCCACCAGCAGAACCCGGAGTGTGGCAGCCCGGGAGACCCAGTACTTC.

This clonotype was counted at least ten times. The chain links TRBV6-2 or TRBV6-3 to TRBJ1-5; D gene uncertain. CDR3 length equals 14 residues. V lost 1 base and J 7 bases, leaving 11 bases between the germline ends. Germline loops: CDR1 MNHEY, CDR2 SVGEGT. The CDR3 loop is CASSYYGGLQPQHF. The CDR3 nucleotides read TGTGCCAGCAGTTACTATGGCGGCTTACAGCCCCAGCATTTT.

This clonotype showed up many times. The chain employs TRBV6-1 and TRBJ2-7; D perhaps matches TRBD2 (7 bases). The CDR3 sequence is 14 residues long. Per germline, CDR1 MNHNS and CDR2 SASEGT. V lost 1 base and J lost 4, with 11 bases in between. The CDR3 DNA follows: TGTGCCAGCAGTGAAGGTAGGGGGGGTTACGAGCAGTACTTC. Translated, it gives CASSEGRGGYEQYF.

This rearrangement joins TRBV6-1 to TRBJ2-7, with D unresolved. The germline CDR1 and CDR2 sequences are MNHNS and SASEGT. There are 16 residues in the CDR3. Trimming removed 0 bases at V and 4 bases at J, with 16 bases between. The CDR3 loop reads CASSEAHPSAGYEQYF. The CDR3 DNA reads TGTGCCAGCAGTGAAGCCCACCCGTCGGCCGGGTACGAGCAGTACTTC.

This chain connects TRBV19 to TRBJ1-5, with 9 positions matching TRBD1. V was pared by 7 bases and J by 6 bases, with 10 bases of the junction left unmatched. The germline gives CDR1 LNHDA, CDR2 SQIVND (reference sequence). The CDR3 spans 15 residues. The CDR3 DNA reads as TGTGCCAGTACCCCAGGGACAGGGCACAGTCAGCCCCAGCATTTT. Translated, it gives CASTPGTGHSQPQHF.

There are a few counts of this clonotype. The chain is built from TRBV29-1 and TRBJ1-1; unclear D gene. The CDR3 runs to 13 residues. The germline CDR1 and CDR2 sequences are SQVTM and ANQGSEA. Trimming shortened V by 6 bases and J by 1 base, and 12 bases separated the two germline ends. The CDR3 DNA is TGCAGCGTGGCCCTTCTGGCGAACACTGAAGCTTTCTTT. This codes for CSVALLANTEAFF.

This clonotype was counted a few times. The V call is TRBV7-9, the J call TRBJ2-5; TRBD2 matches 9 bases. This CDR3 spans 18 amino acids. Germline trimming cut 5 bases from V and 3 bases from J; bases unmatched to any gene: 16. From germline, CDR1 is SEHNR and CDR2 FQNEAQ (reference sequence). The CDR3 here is CASSPRVRSGRGEETQYF. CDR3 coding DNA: TGTGCCAGCAGCCCCCGTGTACGTAGCGGGAGAGGGGAAGAGACCCAGTACTTC.

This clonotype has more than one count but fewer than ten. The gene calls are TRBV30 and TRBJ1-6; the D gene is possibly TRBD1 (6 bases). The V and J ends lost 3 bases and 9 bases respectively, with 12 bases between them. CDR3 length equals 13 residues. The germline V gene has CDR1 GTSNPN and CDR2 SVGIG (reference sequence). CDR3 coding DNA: TGTGCCTGGAGCTCCCCCAGGGGTTCACCCCTCCACTTT. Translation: CAWSSPRGSPLHF.

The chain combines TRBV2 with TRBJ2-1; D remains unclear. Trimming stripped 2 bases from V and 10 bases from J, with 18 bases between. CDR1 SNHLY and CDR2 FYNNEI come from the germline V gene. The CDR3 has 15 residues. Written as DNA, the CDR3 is TGTGCCAGCAGTGAAAGTGGGGTGGCTTTTTTGGAGCAGTTCTTC. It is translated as CASSESGVAFLEQFF. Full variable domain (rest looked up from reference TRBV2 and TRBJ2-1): EPEVTQTPSHQVTQMGQEVILRCVPISNHLYFYWYRQILGQKVEFLVSFYNNEISEKSEIFDDQFSVERPDGSNFTLKIRSTKLEDSAMYFCASSESGVAFLEQFFGPGTRLTVL.

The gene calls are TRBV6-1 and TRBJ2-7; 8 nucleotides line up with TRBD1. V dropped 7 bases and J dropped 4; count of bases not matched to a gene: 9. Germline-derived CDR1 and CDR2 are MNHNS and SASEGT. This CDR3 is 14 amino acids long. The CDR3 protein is CASTRGQASYEQYF. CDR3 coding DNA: TGTGCCAGCACCCGGGGACAGGCGTCTTACGAGCAGTACTTC.